The 18 T cell receptor beta chains in this list originate from one sample, sequenced in a study of T cell responses to AZD1222 COVID-19 vaccine. The repertoire was sequenced with immunoSEQ multiplex PCR; TCRdb's copy has only in-frame clones and lacks some. The sample lists over 150,000 clones, around nine tenths seen once, with 1.5% to 2% in the top ten. The source was peripheral blood, collected on day 0 of AZD1222 vaccination. These TCRs come from an adult in good health.

The chain joins TRBV9 to TRBJ2-7; 11 bases fit TRBD1. The CDR3 extends over 16 amino acids. Trimming removed 4 bases from V and 5 bases from J; junction bases left unmatched: 11. CDR1 is SGDLS and CDR2 is YYNGEE in the germline V gene. CDR3 region: CASSRSAGTGGHEQYF. CDR3 DNA: TGTGCCAGCAGCCGATCCGCGGGGACAGGGGGTCACGAGCAGTACTTC.

The gene calls are TRBV15 and TRBJ1-5; no reliable D call. Germline V gene lookup returns CDR1 LNHNV and CDR2 YYDKDF (reference sequence). CDR3 length: 13 residues. Trimming pared 8 bases from V and 0 bases from J, leaving 8 bases between. Here the CDR3 reads CATGETSNQPQHF. The CDR3 coding sequence is TGTGCCACCGGGGAAACTAGCAATCAGCCCCAGCATTTT.

The CDR3 here is CASSLAPGLNTEAFF. DNA for the CDR3: TGTGCCAGCAGCTTAGCCCCAGGCCTGAACACTGAAGCTTTCTTT. The chain joins TRBV7-2 to TRBJ1-1; D is uncertain. The CDR3 is made up of 15 amino acids. V was trimmed by 0 bases and J by 0 bases, leaving 8 bases between them. CDR1 is SGHTA, CDR2 FQGNSA, per germline.

This chain connects TRBV19 to TRBJ1-3; D not certain. The CDR3 sequence is 15 residues long. CDR1 is LNHDA, CDR2 SQIVND, per germline (reference sequence). V was pared by 4 bases and J by 4 bases, with 14 bases between. The chain's CDR3 is CASSSDGLRGNTIYF. Here the CDR3 DNA reads TGTGCCAGTAGTAGTGACGGACTGCGAGGAAACACCATATATTTT.

This chain uses TRBV7-2 with TRBJ2-7; possibly TRBD2 for D (6 bases). In germline, CDR1 is SGHTA, CDR2 FQGNSA. The CDR3 runs 16 residues. V was trimmed by 5 bases and J by 3 bases, leaving 20 bases between them. CDR3: CASSQPQWRAIYEQYF. Written as DNA, the CDR3 is TGTGCCAGCAGCCAACCGCAATGGAGGGCGATCTACGAGCAGTACTTC.

This sequence joins TRBV27 and TRBJ2-3; D uncertain. The CDR3 runs to 16 residues. The ends were cut back, 5 bases at V and 2 bases at J, with 17 bases in the middle. Germline V gene data show CDR1 as MNHEY and CDR2 as SMNVEV (reference sequence). The DNA for the CDR3 is TGTGCCAGCAGTCCCCGCCCTTCGGAAATCACAGATACGCAGTATTTT. Translation: CASSPRPSEITDTQYF.

The chain is built from TRBV6-5 and TRBJ1-5, with D possibly being TRBD1 (6 bases). Trimming shortened V by 6 bases and J by 0 bases, and 12 bases separated the two germline ends. Germline CDR1 reads MNHEY; CDR2 reads SVGAGI. This CDR3 region has 15 residues. The CDR3 spells CASRRQVVSNQPQHF. The DNA for the CDR3 is TGTGCCAGCAGGCGACAGGTCGTTAGCAATCAGCCCCAGCATTTT.

V and J are TRBV23-1 and TRBJ2-7; D ambiguous. TRBV23-1 is marked as an open reading frame, function uncertain. This CDR3 comprises 13 residues. V lost 10 bases and J 3 bases, leaving 16 bases between the germline ends. Written as DNA, the CDR3 is TGCGCCATCTCCCCCAGTAACCACTACGAGCAGTACTTC. Amino acids: CAISPSNHYEQYF.

The gene calls are TRBV6-5 and TRBJ1-6; D ambiguous. The CDR3 runs to 13 residues. CDR1 and CDR2 from the germline V gene are MNHEY and SVGAGI. Trimming removed 0 bases at V and 6 bases at J, with 3 bases between. In DNA, the CDR3 is TGTGCCAGCAGTTACTCGGGTAATTCACCCCTCCACTTT. Translating gives CASSYSGNSPLHF.

This clone was found once. V is TRBV11-2 and J is TRBJ2-7; TRBD1 matches at 7 bases. The CDR3 runs 14 residues. Germline V gene lookup returns CDR1 SGHAT and CDR2 FQNNGV. V shed 5 bases and J 0 bases; nucleotides not matched to a gene: 4. Written as DNA, the CDR3 is TGTGCCAGCAGCCCCCGGGACAGCTCCTACGAGCAGTACTTC. Its translation is CASSPRDSSYEQYF.

This rearrangement joins TRBV12-3 or TRBV12-4 to TRBJ2-3; maybe TRBD1 (5 bases). V dropped 6 bases and J dropped 3 bases, with 10 bases sitting between them. The CDR3 spans 13 residues. The CDR3 sequence: CASRPQETDTQYF. CDR3 coding DNA: TGTGCCAGCAGACCACAGGAAACAGATACGCAGTATTTT.

The genes are TRBV6-6 and TRBJ1-4, with 7 bases that match TRBD1. This CDR3 is built from 14 residues. Looked up from germline, CDR1 is MNHNY and CDR2 is SVGAGI (reference sequence). With 2 bases clipped from V and 7 bases from J, the junction kept 4 bases outside the gene matches. The CDR3 is CASSYGRGTEKLFF. CDR3 in DNA: TGTGCCAGCAGTTACGGCAGGGGGACTGAAAAACTGTTTTTT.

J is TRBJ2-3 and V is TRBV7-2, with a weak D call TRBD2 (6 bases). Trimming removed 5 bases from V and 0 bases from J, with 12 bases in between. The CDR3 is 15 amino acids. From germline, CDR1 is SGHTA and CDR2 FQGNSA. The CDR3 region has the DNA TGTGCCAGCAGCCCCAGACGGGGGAGCACAGATACGCAGTATTTT. Protein sequence: CASSPRRGSTDTQYF. The whole variable domain, filled in from reference TRBV7-2 and TRBJ2-3, reads GAGVSQSPSNKVTEKGKDVELRCDPISGHTALYWYRQSLGQGLEFLIYFQGNSAPDKSGLPSDRFSAERTGGSVSTLTIQRTQQEDSAVYLCASSPRRGSTDTQYFGPGTRLTVL.

The gene calls are TRBV6-5 and TRBJ2-7, with TRBD2 matching 10 bases. With 0 bases clipped from V and 6 bases from J, the junction kept 5 bases outside the gene matches. Germline CDR1 MNHEY, CDR2 SVGAGI. This CDR3 spans 15 amino acids. The CDR3 sequence is CASSYSSGRTGEQYF. In DNA, the CDR3 is TGTGCCAGCAGTTACTCTAGCGGGAGGACCGGCGAGCAGTACTTC.

The rearrangement links TRBV11-2 to TRBJ2-1; D uncertain. The germline CDR1 and CDR2 sequences are SGHAT and FQNNGV. V gave up 3 bases and J gave up 0 bases, with 9 bases separating them. The CDR3 extends over 15 amino acids. CDR3 DNA sequence: TGTGCCAGCAGCTTTCGGGCAAGCTCCTACAATGAGCAGTTCTTC. The encoded protein is CASSFRASSYNEQFF. Combining the CDR3 with reference TRBV11-2 and TRBJ2-1 gives the whole variable domain EAGVAQSPRYKIIEKRQSVAFWCNPISGHATLYWYQQILGQGPKLLIQFQNNGVVDDSQLPKDRFSAERLKGVDSTLKIQPAKLEDSAVYLCASSFRASSYNEQFFGPGTRLTVL.

V is TRBV12-5 and J is TRBJ2-6; D perhaps matches TRBD2 (5 bases). Trimming stripped 7 bases from V and 0 bases from J, with 13 bases between. The CDR3 sequence is 16 residues long. Germline loops: CDR1 LGHNT, CDR2 FRNRAP. CDR3 coding DNA: TGTGCTAGTGCCCTCTTTGGGAGCTCTGGGGCCAACGTCCTGACTTTC. Its translation: CASALFGSSGANVLTF. The whole variable domain, remainder taken from reference TRBV12-5 and TRBJ2-6, is DARVTQTPRHKVTEMGQEVTMRCQPILGHNTVFWYRQTMMQGLELLAYFRNRAPLDDSGMPKDRFSAEMPDATLATLKIQPSEPRDSAVYFCASALFGSSGANVLTFGAGSRLTVL.

The chain couples TRBV6-2 or TRBV6-3 to TRBJ1-2; 8 bases map to TRBD1. Germline CDR1 is MNHEY and CDR2 is SVGEGT. The CDR3 is 15 residues long. The V segment lost 6 bases and the J segment 0 bases; nucleotides outside the gene matches: 6. In nucleotides, the CDR3 is TGTGCCAGCAGCCACGGACAGGGCGCTAACTATGGCTACACCTTC. Encoded protein: CASSHGQGANYGYTF.

This clone occurred a few times. CDR3 in DNA: TGTGCCAGCAGCCTTGACAGGGGGCTTAACACCGGGGAGCTGTTTTTT. Translated: CASSLDRGLNTGELFF. The chain couples TRBV5-4 to TRBJ2-2; 10 bases agree with TRBD1. This CDR3 is built from 16 residues. From germline, CDR1 is SGHNT and CDR2 YYREEE (reference sequence). V gave up 4 bases and J gave up 2 bases; unmatched junction bases: 5.